The 31 T cell receptor beta chains presented below share a single source sample, sequenced in a study of low-dose radiotherapy and immunotherapy resistance in tumors. TRAV and TRBV primers primed cDNA for both TCRalpha and TCRbeta. TCR amplification involved 20 PCR cycles with a constant-region primer and V-primer adapter. MiXCR was run by TCRdb on the reads, yielding one entry per CDR3 protein. The profile shows approximately 80,000 distinct CDR3 sequences, less than 20% of them singletons. As for time point: after trial treatment. Treatment indicated: LDRT plus nivolumab, ipilimumab, low-dose cyclophosphamide and aspirin (RACIN trial). Here the sequenced sample was PBMCs, taken after low-dose radiotherapy plus immunotherapy. These receptors were obtained from a male donor with prostate cancer.

About this clonotype: A far larger clone differs by one base, so this is likely a read error. CDR3 in amino acids: CASRRDSSSYNEQYF. CDR3 nucleotide sequence: TGTGCCAGCAGGAGGGACTCCAGCTCCTACAATGAGCAGTACTTC. This chain connects TRBV5-5 to TRBJ2-7; a weak D match, TRBD2 (6 bases). The ends were cut back, 5 bases at V and 7 bases at J, with 22 bases in the middle. The germline gives CDR1 SGHKS, CDR2 YYEKEE (reference sequence). The CDR3 loop spans 15 amino acids.

This clonotype is medium-sized within its sample. The chain uses TRBV11-2 and TRBJ2-3; 14 bases match TRBD2. The V gene's germline CDR1 is SGHAT and CDR2 FQNNGV. The CDR3 runs 18 residues. The V segment lost 0 bases and the J segment 1 base; nucleotides outside the gene matches: 3. CDR3 DNA sequence: TGTGCCAGCAGCTTAGACGAGGGACTAGCGGGAGGCACAGATACGCAGTATTTT. Its protein product is CASSLDEGLAGGTDTQYF.

In its sample, this clonotype was seen many times. The CDR3 here is CSVARTGENIQYF. CDR3 DNA: TGCAGCGTCGCACGGACAGGGGAAAACATTCAGTACTTC. The chain couples TRBV29-1 to TRBJ2-4, with 9 bases aligning to TRBD1. The V segment lost 6 bases and the J segment 5 bases; nucleotides outside the gene matches: 5. The CDR3 is 13 amino acids. CDR1 is SQVTM, CDR2 ANQGSEA, per germline.

This clonotype was recorded at least ten times. The chain recombines TRBV28 with TRBJ2-5, with 7 bases that match TRBD2. Germline CDR1 is MDHEN and CDR2 is SYDVKM. V gave up 1 base and J gave up 2 bases; unmatched junction bases: 19. The CDR3 is made up of 20 amino acids. The CDR3 DNA reads TGTGCCAGCAGTTTATTCACCCTCCGAAGAAAGGGAGGGGAACAAGAGACCCAGTACTTC. Amino acid sequence: CASSLFTLRRKGGEQETQYF.

J is TRBJ2-1 and V is TRBV5-6; TRBD2 agrees at 16 bases. V shed 4 bases, J shed 4 bases, and the junction held 11 bases outside the gene matches. This CDR3 spans 19 amino acids. The V gene's germline CDR1 is SGHDT and CDR2 YYEEEE. CDR3 sequence (DNA): TGTGCCAGCAGCCCCGATCCCGGGACTAGCGGGAGGGGTTACAATGAGCAGTTCTTC. The encoded protein is CASSPDPGTSGRGYNEQFF.

This chain links TRBV5-1 with TRBJ2-1; TRBD2 is a possible D gene (5 bases). Per the germline V gene, CDR1 is SGHRS and CDR2 is YFSETQ. The CDR3 extends over 16 amino acids. Deletions cut 0 bases from V and 2 bases from J, with 12 bases between. CDR3: CASSLERGGPYNEQFF. CDR3 in DNA: TGCGCCAGCAGCTTGGAACGAGGAGGTCCCTACAATGAGCAGTTCTTC.

The DNA for the CDR3 is TGTGCCAGCAGTGAAGCGGGAGGGCCCTACGAGCAGTACTTC. Its protein is CASSEAGGPYEQYF. The chain couples TRBV6-2 or TRBV6-3 to TRBJ2-7, with 10 bases matching TRBD2. Trimming removed 5 bases from V and 2 bases from J; junction bases left unmatched: 3. The length of the CDR3 is 14 residues. Germline CDR1 MNHEY, CDR2 SVGEGT.

This clonotype has at least ten counts. The chain carries TRBV28 and TRBJ1-5, with 12 nucleotides matching TRBD1. J gave up 7 bases and V 1 base, and 8 bases lay outside the gene matches. Germline loops: CDR1 MDHEN, CDR2 SYDVKM. CDR3 length equals 17 residues. The CDR3 loop is CASSLLSGQGAWQPQHF. The CDR3 DNA is TGTGCCAGCAGTTTATTGTCGGGACAGGGGGCTTGGCAGCCCCAGCATTTT.

This clonotype has a count of ten or more. The rearrangement uses TRBV6-1 and TRBJ2-2, with 7 bases fitting TRBD2. CDR1 and CDR2 (germline): MNHNS, SASEGT. This CDR3 is 14 amino acids long. Germline trimming cut 9 bases from V and 9 bases from J; bases unmatched to any gene: 13. CDR3 DNA sequence: TGTGCCAGTCGAACGGGAGGCGGAACCCGGGAGCTGTTTTTT. Translating it yields CASRTGGGTRELFF.

This clonotype came up many times. This chain joins TRBV12-3 or TRBV12-4 and TRBJ2-7; 8 nucleotides agree with TRBD2. The CDR3 runs to 14 residues. The V segment lost 5 bases and the J segment 4 bases; nucleotides outside the gene matches: 7. CDR3 DNA: TGTGCCAGCAGTCGAATAGCGGGACCGTACGAGCAGTACTTC. Its protein product is CASSRIAGPYEQYF.

This clonotype was seen ten or more times. The chain combines TRBV6-2 or TRBV6-3 with TRBJ2-3, with 10 bases matching TRBD1. Germline V gives CDR1 MNHEY, CDR2 SVGEGT. The CDR3 extends over 16 amino acids. Unmatched junction bases numbered 5, after V lost 2 bases and J lost 3 bases. CDR3 nucleotide sequence: TGTGCCAGCAGTTACGGCCCGGGACAGGGGACAGATACGCAGTATTTT. Translated: CASSYGPGQGTDTQYF.

This clonotype was detected ten times or more. This chain connects TRBV4-2 to TRBJ2-3; perhaps TRBD1 as D (6 bases). The V end was cut by 3 bases, the J end by 0 bases, with 13 bases between. Germline lookup yields CDR1 LGHNA and CDR2 YNFKEQ. CDR3 length: 16 residues. This CDR3 is CASSQSGTSSTDTQYF. The CDR3, as DNA: TGTGCCAGCAGCCAGTCCGGGACATCTAGCACAGATACGCAGTATTTT.

In regard to this clonotype: A much larger clonotype is one base distant, so this may be a read error. The chain is built from TRBV6-2 or TRBV6-3 and TRBJ2-1; 12 bases are shared with TRBD2. This CDR3 contains 14 residues. CDR1 is MNHEY and CDR2 is SVGEGT in the germline V gene. In DNA, the CDR3 is TGTGCCCGCAGGGGACTAGCGGGCTACAATGAGCAGTTCTTC. This translates into CARRGLAGYNEQFF.

This clonotype came up a few times. V and J are TRBV7-9 and TRBJ1-1; D possibly corresponds to TRBD1 (5 bases). Germline V gene data show CDR1 as SEHNR and CDR2 as FQNEAQ (reference sequence). The ends were cut back, 3 bases at V and 6 bases at J, with 8 bases in the middle. The CDR3 spans 12 residues. The CDR3 nucleotides are TGTGCCAGCAGCTTCAGGGAGCCTGAAGCTTTCTTT. Residues: CASSFREPEAFF.

This clonotype was detected many times. V usage is TRBV9 and J usage is TRBJ2-1, with 12 nucleotides matching TRBD2. Germline CDR1 and CDR2: SGDLS and YYNGEE. J lost 6 bases, V lost 0 bases, and 13 bases had no gene match. The CDR3 totals 19 residues. The CDR3 protein is CASSVGPTLTSGRSNEQFF. As DNA, the CDR3 is TGTGCCAGCAGCGTAGGTCCGACCTTGACTAGCGGGAGAAGCAATGAGCAGTTCTTC.

This clonotype was detected many times. The chain recombines TRBV19 with TRBJ2-1, with TRBD1 matching 7 bases. With 6 bases clipped from V and 0 bases from J, the junction kept 5 bases outside the gene matches. The CDR3 covers 15 residues. Per germline, CDR1 LNHDA and CDR2 SQIVND (reference sequence). The CDR3 spells CASRQGSSSYNEQFF. The DNA for the CDR3 is TGTGCCAGTAGACAGGGGTCCAGCTCCTACAATGAGCAGTTCTTC. Variable domain in full (rest from reference TRBV19 and TRBJ2-1): DGGITQSPKYLFRKEGQNVTLSCEQNLNHDAMYWYRQDPGQGLRLIYYSQIVNDFQKGDIAEGYSVSREKKESFPLTVTSAQKNPTAFYLCASRQGSSSYNEQFFGPGTRLTVL.

The gene calls are TRBV7-9 and TRBJ2-7; D is unclear. Germline CDR1 is SEHNR and CDR2 is FQNEAQ (reference sequence). Trimming shortened V by 3 bases and J by 6 bases, and 6 bases separated the two germline ends. The CDR3 contains 11 residues. The CDR3 sequence is CASSLYGEQYF. The CDR3 coding sequence is TGTGCCAGCAGCTTGTACGGCGAGCAGTACTTC.

Note on this clonotype: Since a far larger clone is one base different, this is likely a read error. V usage is TRBV5-8 and J usage is TRBJ2-1; possible D gene TRBD2, 5 bases. V lost 7 bases, J lost 12 bases, and 17 bases lay in between. The CDR3 covers 12 residues. Germline V gene lookup returns CDR1 SGHTS and CDR2 YDEGEE. For the CDR3, the DNA is TGTGCCAGCCTGGTAGAATCAGGAGGGCAGTTCTTC. It translates to CASLVESGGQFF. Complete variable domain (other parts from reference TRBV5-8 and TRBJ2-1): EAGVTQSPTHLIKTRGQQATLRCSPISGHTSVYWYQQALGLGLQFLLWYDEGEERNRGNFPPRFSGRQFPNYSSELNVNALELEDSALYLCASLVESGGQFFGPGTRLTVL.

This clonotype was observed once. It is likely a read error: a sequence one base away is far more abundant. The chain links TRBV29-1 to TRBJ2-1; TRBD1 matches 8 bases. V shed 4 bases, J shed 10 bases, and the junction held 9 bases outside the gene matches. The V gene's germline CDR1 is SQVTM and CDR2 ANQGSEA. The CDR3 length is 13 residues. CDR3 coding DNA: TGCAGCGTTGTGCCGGACAGGGCCTACGAGCAGTTCTTC. This gives the protein CSVVPDRAYEQFF.

This clonotype was observed at least ten times. The J gene is TRBJ1-5, the V gene TRBV19; TRBD1 is a possible D gene (5 bases). Per germline, CDR1 LNHDA and CDR2 SQIVND (reference sequence). The V end lost 6 bases, the J end lost 0 bases, and 12 bases lay between the germline ends. This CDR3 has 15 amino acids. The CDR3 bases are TGTGCCAGTAGATATGGGGCCGATAGCAATCAGCCCCAGCATTTT. Its protein is CASRYGADSNQPQHF.

This clonotype was observed at least ten times. This chain links TRBV5-1 with TRBJ2-1; 8 positions match TRBD1. CDR1 and CDR2 (germline): SGHRS, YFSETQ. The CDR3 totals 14 residues. V gave up 4 bases and J gave up 8 bases; unmatched junction bases: 8. CDR3 nucleotides: TGCGCCAGCAGCCCTAGGGCAGGGGGCCATGAGCAGTTCTTC. It is translated as CASSPRAGGHEQFF.

This clonotype was detected many times. V gene TRBV20-1 combines with J gene TRBJ1-1; D possibly corresponds to TRBD1 (5 bases). The V end lost 3 bases, the J end lost 8 bases, and 16 bases lay between the germline ends. Germline loops: CDR1 DFQATT, CDR2 SNEGSKA (reference sequence). The CDR3 loop spans 13 amino acids. Here the CDR3 reads CSARDSGLIEAFF. CDR3 nucleotide sequence: TGCAGTGCTAGGGACTCAGGGTTGATAGAAGCTTTCTTT.

Ten or more counts support this clonotype. This CDR3 is CSALPRGSGRRDTQYF. In DNA, the CDR3 is TGCAGTGCTCTACCGCGGGGTAGCGGGAGAAGGGATACGCAGTATTTT. V and J are TRBV20-1 and TRBJ2-3; the match to TRBD2 covers 9 bases. CDR3 length: 16 residues. Germline assignment: CDR1 DFQATT and CDR2 SNEGSKA (reference sequence). V lost 5 bases to trimming and J lost 6 bases; unmatched junction nucleotides: 15.

This clonotype was observed at least ten times. V and J are TRBV10-3 and TRBJ2-3; 7 bases are shared with TRBD2. The CDR3 has 16 amino acids. Trimming at V came to 4 bases and at J to 5 bases, leaving 12 bases not matched to a gene. The V gene's germline CDR1 is ENHRY and CDR2 SYGVKD. CDR3 protein: CAISVGGSGTLDTQYF. DNA for the CDR3: TGTGCCATCAGTGTGGGCGGGAGTGGTACGCTAGATACGCAGTATTTT.

The chain employs TRBV7-3 and TRBJ2-1, with D possibly matching TRBD2 (5 bases). The CDR3 sequence is 15 residues long. V was cut by 5 bases and J by 5 bases, with 16 bases left in between. In germline, CDR1 is SGHTA, CDR2 FQGTGA. CDR3 region: CASSGPPGSHNEQFF. CDR3 in DNA: TGTGCCAGCAGCGGCCCACCGGGAAGTCACAATGAGCAGTTCTTC.

The chain couples TRBV7-9 to TRBJ2-1, with 12 bases aligning to TRBD2. CDR1 is SEHNR, CDR2 FQNEAQ, per germline (reference sequence). This CDR3 region has 19 residues. Trimming took 6 bases from V and 5 from J; bases not matched to a gene: 17. CDR3 bases: TGTGCCAGCAGAGCCCCTAGCGGGAGGGGAGGGGTAGCCCACAATGAGCAGTTCTTC. Translated: CASRAPSGRGGVAHNEQFF.

This clonotype was picked up many times. The chain joins TRBV28 to TRBJ1-2, with TRBD1 identical over 9 bases. Trimming removed 6 bases from V and 4 bases from J; junction bases left unmatched: 6. Looked up from germline, CDR1 is MDHEN and CDR2 is SYDVKM. The CDR3 length is 14 residues. The chain's CDR3 is CASRPGQGPYGYTF. CDR3 in DNA: TGTGCCAGCAGACCGGGACAGGGTCCCTATGGCTACACCTTC.

This clonotype has at least ten counts. The CDR3 reads CASSLELGGTQYF. The CDR3 coding sequence is TGTGCCAGCAGCTTAGAGTTGGGAGGCACCCAGTACTTC. J is TRBJ2-5 and V is TRBV11-2; TRBD2 might be the D (6 bases). Germline V gives CDR1 SGHAT, CDR2 FQNNGV. With 0 bases removed from V and 8 bases from J, the gap between germline ends came to 10 bases. The CDR3 sequence is 13 residues long.

The chain employs TRBV7-8 and TRBJ2-2, with a tentative D call TRBD2 (5 bases). Trimming removed 4 bases at V and 7 bases at J, with 10 bases between. The germline V gene encodes CDR1 SGHVS and CDR2 FQNEAQ. The CDR3 totals 13 residues. CDR3 sequence reads: CASSSLRVGELFF. CDR3 bases: TGTGCCAGCAGCTCCCTGCGGGTCGGGGAGCTGTTTTTT.

This clonotype was observed many times. V gene TRBV7-9 combines with J gene TRBJ2-6, with D perhaps matching TRBD2 (6 bases). This CDR3 is built from 19 residues. Germline loops: CDR1 SEHNR, CDR2 FQNEAQ (reference sequence). The V end was cut by 5 bases, the J end by 0 bases, with 20 bases between. CDR3 nucleotides: TGTGCCAGCAGCGAACGGGACTTACCTCCTCCCTCTGGGGCCAACGTCCTGACTTTC. Amino acids: CASSERDLPPPSGANVLTF.

The sample holds many counts of this clonotype. The V call is TRBV28, the J call TRBJ2-7; 7 bases map to TRBD2. The CDR3 has 15 residues. The V gene end was trimmed by 5 bases and the J gene end by 5 bases; junction bases not matched to a gene: 12. Germline V lookup: CDR1 MDHEN, CDR2 SYDVKM. The DNA of the CDR3 is TGTGCCAGCAGTCGCTATGAACGCGGGAGAAACGAGCAGTACTTC. This gives the protein CASSRYERGRNEQYF.